This record concerns one T cell receptor (beta chain) sequence. This sample is part of a study of blood T cell repertoires in COVID-19. Background on the study: Samples taken during acute and convalescent COVID-19 were collected in the United States, Italy and Spain.

As originally analysed: Amplification from reference gene primers served as the basis for estimated nucleated cell counts. TCRdb's table, derived via immunoSEQ multiplex PCR, lists solely in-frame clones and lacks some. V and J calls and clone size are copied from that table; D and trimming were computed from the DNA. The sample contains about 130,000 clones, 85% of which appear only once. After removal of 2 bases from V and 1 base from J, the junction contained 5 bases not matched to a gene. Germline V gives CDR1 SGHTA, CDR2 FQGTGA. This CDR3 region has 16 residues. This receptor was identified in a woman aged 80 or older with acute or convalescent COVID-19. The chain recombines TRBV7-3 with TRBJ2-3; 8 bases fit TRBD2. Sample: peripheral blood. CDR3 nucleotide sequence: TGTGCCAGCAGCTTACAAGGGCGGGGGGGCACAGATACGCAGTATTTT. It is translated as CASSLQGRGGTDTQYF.